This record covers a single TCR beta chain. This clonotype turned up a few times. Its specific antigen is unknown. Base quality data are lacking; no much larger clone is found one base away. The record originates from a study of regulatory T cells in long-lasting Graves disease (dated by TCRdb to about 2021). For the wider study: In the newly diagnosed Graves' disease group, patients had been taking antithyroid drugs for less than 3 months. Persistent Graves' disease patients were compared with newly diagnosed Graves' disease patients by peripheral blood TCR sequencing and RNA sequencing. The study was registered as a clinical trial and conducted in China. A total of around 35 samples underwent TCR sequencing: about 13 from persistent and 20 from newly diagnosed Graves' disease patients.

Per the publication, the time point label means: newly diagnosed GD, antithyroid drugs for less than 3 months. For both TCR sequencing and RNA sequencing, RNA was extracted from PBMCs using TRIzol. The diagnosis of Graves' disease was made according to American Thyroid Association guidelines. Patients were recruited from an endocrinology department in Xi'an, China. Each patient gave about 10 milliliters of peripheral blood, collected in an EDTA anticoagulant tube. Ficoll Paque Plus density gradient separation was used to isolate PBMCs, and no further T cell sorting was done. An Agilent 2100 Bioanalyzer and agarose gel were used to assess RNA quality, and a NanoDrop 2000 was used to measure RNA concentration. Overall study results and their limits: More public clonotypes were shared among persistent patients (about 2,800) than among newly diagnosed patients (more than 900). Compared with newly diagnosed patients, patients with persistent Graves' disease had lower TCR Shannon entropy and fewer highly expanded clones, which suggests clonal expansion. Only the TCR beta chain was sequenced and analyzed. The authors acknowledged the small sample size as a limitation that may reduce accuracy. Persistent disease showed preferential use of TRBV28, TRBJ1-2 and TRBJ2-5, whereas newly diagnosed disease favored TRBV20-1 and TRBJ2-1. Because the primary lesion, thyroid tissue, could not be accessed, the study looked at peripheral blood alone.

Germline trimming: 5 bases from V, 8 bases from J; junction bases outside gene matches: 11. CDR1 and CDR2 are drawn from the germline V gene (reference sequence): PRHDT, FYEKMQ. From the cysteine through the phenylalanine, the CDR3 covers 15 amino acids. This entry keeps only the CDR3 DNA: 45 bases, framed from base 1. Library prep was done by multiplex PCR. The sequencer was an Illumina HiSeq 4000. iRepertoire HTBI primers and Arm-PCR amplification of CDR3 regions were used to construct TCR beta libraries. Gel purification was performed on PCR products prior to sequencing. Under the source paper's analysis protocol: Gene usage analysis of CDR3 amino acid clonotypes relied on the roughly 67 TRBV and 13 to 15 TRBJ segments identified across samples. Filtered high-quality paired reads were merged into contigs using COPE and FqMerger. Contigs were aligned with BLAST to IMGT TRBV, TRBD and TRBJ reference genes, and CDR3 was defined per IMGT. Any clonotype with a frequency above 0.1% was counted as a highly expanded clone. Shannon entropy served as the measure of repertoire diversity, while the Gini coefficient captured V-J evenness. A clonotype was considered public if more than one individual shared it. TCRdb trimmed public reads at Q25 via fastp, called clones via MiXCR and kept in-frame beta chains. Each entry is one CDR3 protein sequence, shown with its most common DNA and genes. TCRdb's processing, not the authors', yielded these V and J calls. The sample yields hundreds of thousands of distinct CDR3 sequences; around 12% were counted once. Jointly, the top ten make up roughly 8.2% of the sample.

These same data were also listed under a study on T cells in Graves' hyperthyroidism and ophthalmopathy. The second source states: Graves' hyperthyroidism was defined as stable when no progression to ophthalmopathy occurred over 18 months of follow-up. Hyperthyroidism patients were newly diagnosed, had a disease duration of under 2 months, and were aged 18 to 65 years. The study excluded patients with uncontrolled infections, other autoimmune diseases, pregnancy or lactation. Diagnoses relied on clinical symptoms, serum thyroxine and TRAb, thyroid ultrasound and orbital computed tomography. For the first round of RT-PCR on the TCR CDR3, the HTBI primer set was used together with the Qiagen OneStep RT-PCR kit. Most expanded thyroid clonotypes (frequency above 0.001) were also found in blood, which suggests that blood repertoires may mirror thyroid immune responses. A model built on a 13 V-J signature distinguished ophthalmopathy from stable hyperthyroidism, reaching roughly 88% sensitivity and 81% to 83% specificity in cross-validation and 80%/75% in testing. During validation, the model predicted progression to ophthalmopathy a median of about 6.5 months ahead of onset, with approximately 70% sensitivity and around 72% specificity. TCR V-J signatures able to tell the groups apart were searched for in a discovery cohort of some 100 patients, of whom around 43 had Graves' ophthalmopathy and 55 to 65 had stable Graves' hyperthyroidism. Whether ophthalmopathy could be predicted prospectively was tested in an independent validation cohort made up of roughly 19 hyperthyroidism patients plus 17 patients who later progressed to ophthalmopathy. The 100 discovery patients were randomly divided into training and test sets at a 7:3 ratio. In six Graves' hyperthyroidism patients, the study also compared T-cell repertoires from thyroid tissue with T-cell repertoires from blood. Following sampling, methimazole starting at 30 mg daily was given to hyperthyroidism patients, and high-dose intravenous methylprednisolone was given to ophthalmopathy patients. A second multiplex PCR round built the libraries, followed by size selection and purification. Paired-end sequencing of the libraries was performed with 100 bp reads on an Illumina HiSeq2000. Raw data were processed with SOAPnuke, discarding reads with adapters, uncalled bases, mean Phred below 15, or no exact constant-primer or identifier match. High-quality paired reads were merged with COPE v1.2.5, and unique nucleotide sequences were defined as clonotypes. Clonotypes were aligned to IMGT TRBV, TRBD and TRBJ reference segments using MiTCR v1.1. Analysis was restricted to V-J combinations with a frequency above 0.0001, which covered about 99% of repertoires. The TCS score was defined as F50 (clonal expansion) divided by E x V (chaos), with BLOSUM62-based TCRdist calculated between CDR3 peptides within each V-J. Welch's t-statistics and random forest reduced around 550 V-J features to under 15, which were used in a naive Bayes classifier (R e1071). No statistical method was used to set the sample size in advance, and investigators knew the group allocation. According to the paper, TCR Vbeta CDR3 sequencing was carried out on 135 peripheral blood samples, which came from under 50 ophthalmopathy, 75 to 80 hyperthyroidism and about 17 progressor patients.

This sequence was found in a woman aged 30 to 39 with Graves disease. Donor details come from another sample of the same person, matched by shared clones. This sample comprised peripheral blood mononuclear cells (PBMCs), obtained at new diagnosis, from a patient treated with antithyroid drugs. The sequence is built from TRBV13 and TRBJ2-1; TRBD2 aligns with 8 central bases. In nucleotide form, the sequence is TGTGCCAGCAGCCCCAGCGGGAGTATGAAGGATGAGCAGTTCTTC. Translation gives CASSPSGSMKDEQFF.